Presented here are 18 T cell receptor beta chains from one specimen sequenced in a study of early T cells in non-severe SARS-CoV-2 infection. TCRdb re-called the 5' RACE reads through MiXCR, storing one row per CDR3 protein. This sample carries tens of thousands of distinct CDR3 sequences, 5.6% of them seen once, and the ten largest clones take approximately 23%. The sample was whole blood. The receptors were gathered from an adult who was a healthcare worker with PCR-confirmed SARS-CoV-2 infection or an uninfected control (not recorded which).

The sample holds many counts of this clonotype. V and J are TRBV12-3 or TRBV12-4 and TRBJ2-2, with 7 bases lining up with TRBD1. J lost 3 bases, V lost 3 bases, and 4 bases had no gene match. The CDR3 totals 15 residues. CDR3 nucleotide sequence: TGTGCCAGCAGTTTTGACAGGGCGTACACCGGGGAGCTGTTTTTT. It encodes CASSFDRAYTGELFF.

V and J are TRBV12-3 or TRBV12-4 and TRBJ2-1, with TRBD2 identical over 8 bases. The CDR3 extends over 14 amino acids. V shed 7 bases, J shed 5 bases, and the junction held 7 bases outside the gene matches. CDR3 residues: CASTMGTRDNEQFF. The CDR3 DNA reads TGTGCCAGCACCATGGGGACTAGAGACAATGAGCAGTTCTTC.

This clonotype appeared many times. The chain combines TRBV12-3 or TRBV12-4 with TRBJ1-2; 7 bases line up with TRBD1. This CDR3 comprises 15 residues. V trimming: 2 bases; J trimming: 7 bases; junction bases outside the gene matches: 10. This chain's CDR3 is CASSLPGTAVFGYTF. In DNA form, the CDR3 reads TGTGCCAGCAGTTTACCCGGGACAGCGGTCTTTGGCTACACCTTC.

The sample holds many counts of this clonotype. The chain carries TRBV20-1 and TRBJ2-1, with D tentatively TRBD1 (6 bases). The CDR3 extends over 12 amino acids. The V and J ends lost 1 base and 8 bases respectively, with 9 bases between them. Germline V gene sequence: CDR1 DFQATT, CDR2 SNEGSKA (reference sequence). CDR3 sequence (DNA): TGCAGTGCTAGAGGACGGACAGATGAGCAGTTCTTC. Its protein product is CSARGRTDEQFF.

In this sample, this clonotype turned up many times. The genes are TRBV4-3 and TRBJ1-2; D gene unclear. This CDR3 is 13 amino acids long. Trimming removed 0 bases at V and 5 bases at J, with 7 bases between. Germline V gene sequence: CDR1 LGHNA, CDR2 YSLEER. DNA of the CDR3: TGCGCCAGCAGCCAAGATAGAAGATATGGCTACACCTTC. Its protein product is CASSQDRRYGYTF.

This clonotype showed up many times. The chain is built from TRBV19 and TRBJ2-1; D unresolved. The V end was cut by 6 bases, the J end by 5 bases, with 8 bases between. Germline V gene lookup returns CDR1 LNHDA and CDR2 SQIVND (reference sequence). This CDR3 contains 12 residues. CDR3 amino acids: CASSFENNEQFF. As DNA, the CDR3 is TGTGCCAGTAGCTTTGAGAACAATGAGCAGTTCTTC.

This clonotype was found many times. Here the CDR3 DNA reads TGTGCCAGTACCCCTTGGAGTTCGGGCACAGATACGCAGTATTTT. Protein product: CASTPWSSGTDTQYF. The chain is built from TRBV27 and TRBJ2-3, with unresolved D. Germline loops: CDR1 MNHEY, CDR2 SMNVEV (reference sequence). V dropped 9 bases and J dropped 1 base, with 17 bases sitting between them. The CDR3 has 15 amino acids.

This clonotype was picked up one time. A read error is possible here, since a much larger clone lies one base away. The chain has TRBV7-9 and TRBJ1-3; D not resolved. The CDR3 loop spans 12 amino acids. Germline CDR1 is SEHNR and CDR2 is FQNEAQ (reference sequence). V dropped 8 bases and J dropped 0 bases, with 5 bases sitting between them. CDR3 nucleotides: TGTGCCAGCTGGTCCTCTGGAAACACCATATATTTT. Translated: CASWSSGNTIYF.

At least ten counts were recorded for this clonotype. This sequence joins TRBV20-1 and TRBJ1-2; D is unresolved. V gave up 3 bases and J gave up 3 bases, with 8 bases separating them. The length of the CDR3 is 12 residues. CDR1 and CDR2 from the germline V gene are DFQATT and SNEGSKA (reference sequence). The CDR3 reads CSASRLDYGYTF. The CDR3 DNA is TGCAGTGCTAGCCGCCTGGACTATGGCTACACCTTC.

The chain carries TRBV30 and TRBJ2-7; D not certain. With 3 bases removed from V and 2 bases from J, the gap between germline ends came to 11 bases. In germline, CDR1 is GTSNPN, CDR2 SVGIG (reference sequence). The length of the CDR3 is 13 residues. The CDR3, as DNA: TGTGCCTGGAGCGCGGCCGGAACCTACGAGCAGTACTTC. Amino acids: CAWSAAGTYEQYF.

This clonotype was detected many times. This chain joins TRBV6-6 and TRBJ1-3; TRBD1 is a possible D gene (5 bases). This CDR3 region has 14 residues. Germline V gives CDR1 MNHNY, CDR2 SVGAGI (reference sequence). V was cut by 3 bases and J by 2 bases, with 8 bases left in between. CDR3 sequence: CASSYGGAGNTIYF. The CDR3 DNA reads TGTGCCAGCAGTTATGGAGGGGCTGGAAACACCATATATTTT.

This clonotype was observed at least ten times. The V gene is TRBV29-1, the J gene TRBJ2-5, with D tentatively TRBD1 or TRBD2 (5 bases each). Trimming shortened V by 5 bases and J by 9 bases, and 10 bases separated the two germline ends. This CDR3 has 10 residues. Germline lookup yields CDR1 SQVTM and CDR2 ANQGSEA. The CDR3 nucleotides are TGCAGCGTTCTAGCACAGGCCCAGTACTTC. It specifies CSVLAQAQYF.

This clonotype has ten or more counts. The V gene is TRBV21-1, the J gene TRBJ2-2; TRBD1, the table's D call, was not compared with the DNA. TRBV21-1 represents a pseudogene. The CDR3 extends over 13 amino acids. In nucleotides, the CDR3 is TGTGCCAGCAGTCGGACAAACACCGGGGAGCTGTTTTTT. Translation: CASSRTNTGELFF.

This clonotype was detected a few times. V and J are TRBV20-1 and TRBJ2-1; D tentatively reads TRBD1 or TRBD2 (5 bases each). The CDR3 runs to 12 residues. The V end was cut by 5 bases, the J end by 6 bases, with 11 bases between. Germline values: CDR1 DFQATT, CDR2 SNEGSKA (reference sequence). CDR3 bases: TGCAGTGCTGAGGGGCGGGTCAATGAGCAGTTCTTC. It specifies CSAEGRVNEQFF.

In its sample, this clonotype was seen many times. This chain uses TRBV20-1 with TRBJ1-6; 7 nucleotides align to TRBD1. In germline, CDR1 is DFQATT, CDR2 SNEGSKA (reference sequence). The CDR3 has 12 residues. J gave up 8 bases and V 4 bases, and 2 bases lay outside the gene matches. The CDR3 coding sequence is TGCAGTGCTACGGGACAGCATTCACCCCTCCACTTT. Translation: CSATGQHSPLHF.

This clonotype was counted ten times or more. V and J are TRBV11-2 and TRBJ2-7; 10 bases match TRBD2. Germline trimming cut 2 bases from V and 6 bases from J; bases unmatched to any gene: 10. The CDR3 covers 16 residues. The germline CDR1 and CDR2 sequences are SGHAT and FQNNGV. CDR3 in amino acids: CASSLIGTSVAVEQYF. CDR3 coding DNA: TGTGCCAGCAGCTTAATTGGGACTAGCGTTGCCGTCGAGCAGTACTTC.

This clonotype was found many times. V is TRBV18 and J is TRBJ2-7, with 7 bases identical to TRBD1. CDR3 length: 14 amino acids. Germline assignment: CDR1 KGHSH and CDR2 LQKENI. Trimming removed 5 bases from V and 6 bases from J; junction bases left unmatched: 10. CDR3 residues: CASSATGKGLEQYF. The CDR3 DNA follows: TGTGCCAGCTCAGCGACAGGGAAGGGCCTCGAGCAGTACTTC.

At least ten counts were recorded for this clonotype. The chain joins TRBV19 to TRBJ1-1; D unclear. Trimming shortened V by 3 bases and J by 5 bases, and 10 bases separated the two germline ends. This CDR3 contains 13 residues. Germline V gives CDR1 LNHDA, CDR2 SQIVND (reference sequence). CDR3 loop: CASSMWVSTEAFF. CDR3 DNA sequence: TGTGCCAGTAGTATGTGGGTTTCGACTGAAGCTTTCTTT.